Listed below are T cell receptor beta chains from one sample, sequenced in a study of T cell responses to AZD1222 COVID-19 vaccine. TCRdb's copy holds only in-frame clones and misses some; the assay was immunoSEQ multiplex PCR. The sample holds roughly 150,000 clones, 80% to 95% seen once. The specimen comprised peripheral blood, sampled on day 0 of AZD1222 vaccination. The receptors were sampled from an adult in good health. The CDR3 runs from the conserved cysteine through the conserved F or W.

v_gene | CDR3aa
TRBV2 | CASSAFPGSTDTQYF
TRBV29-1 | CSVEQAQGWGREQYF
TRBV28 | CASSLPDRGNGYTF
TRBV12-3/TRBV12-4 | CASSLTTGELFF
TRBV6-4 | CASSDSPSGGARDTQYF
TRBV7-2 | CASSPMGLAVDTQYF
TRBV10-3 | CAINENNYGYTF
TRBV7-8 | CASSSDYRGRGGNTIYF
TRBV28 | CASSFLGQGAPETQYF
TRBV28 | CASWGFQRSPLHF
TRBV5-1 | CASRPLAEGREQYF
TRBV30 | CAWRAGAAGETQYF
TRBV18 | CASSRGSIANTIYF
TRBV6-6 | CASSTSGGNLGNEQFF
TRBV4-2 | CASSQDAGSSGNTIYF
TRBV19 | CASTYSNQPQHF
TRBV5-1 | CASSPTNNYGYTF
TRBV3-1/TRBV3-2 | CASSPQTASHHPHNEQFF
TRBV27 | CASRQTGVNTEAFF
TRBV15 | CATTSGQGHMGRPLEQYF
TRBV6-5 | CASRQGGEAFF
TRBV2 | CASSEYRDQPQHF
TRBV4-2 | CASSQDSGLAGYEQYF
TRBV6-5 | CASRKQENEKLFF
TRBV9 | CASSDGQSVSYGYTF
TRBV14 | CASSQEGGRGEAAQETQYF
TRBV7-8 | CASSLNEFLYGYTF
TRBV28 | CASRNPGQSLEQYF
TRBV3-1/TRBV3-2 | CASSQAPGVETQYF
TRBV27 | CASSLSGVAEAFF
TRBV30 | CAWSATGFYRSSYNSPLHF
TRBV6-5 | CASSFDLYNEQFF
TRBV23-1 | CASSQNDRDRGRETQYF
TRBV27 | CASSLRSGQGGYNEQFF
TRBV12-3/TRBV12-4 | CASSFVGELFF
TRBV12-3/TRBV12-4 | CASSLAGGYGYTF
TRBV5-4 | CASSTGQGASEKLFF
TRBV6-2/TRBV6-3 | CASSTTGVNGYTF
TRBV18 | CASSPIRTGPSSYNSPLHF
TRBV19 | CASSNQRGNQPQHF
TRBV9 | CASSGWDSNQPQHF
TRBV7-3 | CASRGAWNTGELFF
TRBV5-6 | CASSKPGLKKGAYEQYF
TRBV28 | CASREGGPAGTDTQYF
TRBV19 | CASSIMGQATNEQFF
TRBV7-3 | CASSLWEGANVLTF
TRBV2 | CASSEDTGATKNIQYF
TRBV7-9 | CASSFSGGPYNEQFF
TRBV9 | CASSVRGGNTEAFF